This TCR beta chain derives from a study of beta chain features in type 1 diabetes. Points from the study as a whole: Unsettled here was the matter of whether HLA type influences TCRB rearrangement. When Type 1 diabetes patients were examined, their TCRB CDR3s proved moderately but significantly shorter in all four CD4+ subsets.

This clone occurred a few times. Its specificity is unknown. V was cut by 1 base and J by 2 bases, with 10 bases left in between. CDR3 size: 15 residues. The germline V gene encodes CDR1 SGHVS and CDR2 FQNEAQ. A single heparinised blood sample, averaging approximately 0.12 L, was obtained per donor. All of the sorted populations showed purity greater than 95%. Every bit of the isolated RNA underwent reverse transcription, so sequencing read expressed TCRB transcripts. Generated by immunoSEQ multiplex PCR, the TCRdb table keeps only in-frame clones and is missing some. The sample carries more than 300,000 clones, 7.5% to 9% recorded once.

The chain uses TRBV7-8 and TRBJ2-3; D unclear. The source is a woman aged 18-35 years in good health. The source material was central memory CD4+ T cells from blood. CDR3 residues: CASSLVRFPTDTQYF. In DNA form, the CDR3 reads TGTGCCAGCAGCTTAGTGCGCTTCCCCACAGATACGCAGTATTTT.